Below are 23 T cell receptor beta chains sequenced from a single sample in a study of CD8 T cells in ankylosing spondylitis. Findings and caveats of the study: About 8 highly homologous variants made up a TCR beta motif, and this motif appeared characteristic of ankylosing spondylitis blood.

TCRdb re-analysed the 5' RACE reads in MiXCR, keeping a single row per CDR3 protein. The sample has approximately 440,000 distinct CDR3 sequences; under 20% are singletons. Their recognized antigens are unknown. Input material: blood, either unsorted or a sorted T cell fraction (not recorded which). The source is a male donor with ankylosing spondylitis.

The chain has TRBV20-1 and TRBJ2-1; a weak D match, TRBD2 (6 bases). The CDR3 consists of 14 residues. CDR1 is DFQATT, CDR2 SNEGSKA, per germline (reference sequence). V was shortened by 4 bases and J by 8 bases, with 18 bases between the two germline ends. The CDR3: CSAKRGAPDDEQFF. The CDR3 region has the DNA TGCAGTGCTAAACGCGGGGCACCAGACGATGAGCAGTTCTTC.

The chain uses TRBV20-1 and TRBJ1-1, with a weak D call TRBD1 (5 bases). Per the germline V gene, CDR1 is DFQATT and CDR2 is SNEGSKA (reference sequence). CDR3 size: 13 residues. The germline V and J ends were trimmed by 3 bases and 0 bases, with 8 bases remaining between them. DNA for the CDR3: TGCAGTGCTAGTTCAGGGATGAACACTGAAGCTTTCTTT. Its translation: CSASSGMNTEAFF.

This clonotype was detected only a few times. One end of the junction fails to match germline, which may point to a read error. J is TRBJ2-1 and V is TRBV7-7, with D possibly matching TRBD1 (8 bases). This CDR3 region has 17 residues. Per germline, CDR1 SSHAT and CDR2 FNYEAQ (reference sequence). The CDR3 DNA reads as TGTGCTAGCAGCTCCTTGCCGGGACAGGCGGGGGTCGATGAGCAGTTCTTC. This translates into CASSSLPGQAGVDEQFF. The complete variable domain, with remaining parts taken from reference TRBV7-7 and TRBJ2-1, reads GAGVSQSPRYKVTKRGQDVTLRCDPISSHATLYWYQQALGQGPEFLTYFNYEAQPDKSGLPSDRFSAERPEGSISTLTIQRTEQRDSAMYRCASSSLPGQAGVDEQFFGPGTRLTVL.

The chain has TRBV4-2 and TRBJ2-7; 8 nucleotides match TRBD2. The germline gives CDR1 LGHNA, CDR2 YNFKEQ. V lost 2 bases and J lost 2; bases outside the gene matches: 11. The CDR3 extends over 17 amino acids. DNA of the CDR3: TGTGCCAGCAGCCAATATCAGCGGGAGATCGACCCCTACGAGCAGTACTTC. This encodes CASSQYQREIDPYEQYF.

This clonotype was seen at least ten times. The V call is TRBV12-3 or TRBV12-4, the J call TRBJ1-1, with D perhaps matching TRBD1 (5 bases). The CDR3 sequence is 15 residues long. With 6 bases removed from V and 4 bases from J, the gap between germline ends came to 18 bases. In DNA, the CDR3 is TGTGCCAGCAGCCCTTACGGGGGATCAGGCACTGAAGCTTTCTTT. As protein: CASSPYGGSGTEAFF.

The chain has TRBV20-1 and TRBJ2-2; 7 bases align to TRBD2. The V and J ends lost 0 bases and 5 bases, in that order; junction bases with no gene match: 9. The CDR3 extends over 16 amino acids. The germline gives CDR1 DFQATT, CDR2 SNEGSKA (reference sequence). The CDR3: CSARDGLWGGTGELFF. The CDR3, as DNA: TGCAGTGCTAGAGATGGGTTGTGGGGGGGAACCGGGGAGCTGTTTTTT.

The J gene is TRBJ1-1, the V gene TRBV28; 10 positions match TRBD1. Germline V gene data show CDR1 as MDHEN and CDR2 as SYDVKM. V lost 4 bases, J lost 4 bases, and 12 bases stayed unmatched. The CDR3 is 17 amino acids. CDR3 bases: TGTGCCAGCAGTTCCTCCCGGCCGGACAGGGGGGGCACTGAAGCTTTCTTT. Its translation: CASSSSRPDRGGTEAFF.

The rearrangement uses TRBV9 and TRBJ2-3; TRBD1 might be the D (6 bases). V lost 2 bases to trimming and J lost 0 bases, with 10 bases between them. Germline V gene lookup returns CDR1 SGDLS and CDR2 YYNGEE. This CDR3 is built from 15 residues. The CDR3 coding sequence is TGTGCCAGCAGCGTGGGGACAATTAGCACAGATACGCAGTATTTT. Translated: CASSVGTISTDTQYF.

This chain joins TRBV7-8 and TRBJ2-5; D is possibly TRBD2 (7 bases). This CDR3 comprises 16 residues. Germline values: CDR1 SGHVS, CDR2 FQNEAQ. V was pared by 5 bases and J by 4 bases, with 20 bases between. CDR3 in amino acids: CASSMLGGPPGETQYF. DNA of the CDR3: TGTGCCAGCAGCATGCTGGGGGGGCCCCCGGGAGAGACCCAGTACTTC.

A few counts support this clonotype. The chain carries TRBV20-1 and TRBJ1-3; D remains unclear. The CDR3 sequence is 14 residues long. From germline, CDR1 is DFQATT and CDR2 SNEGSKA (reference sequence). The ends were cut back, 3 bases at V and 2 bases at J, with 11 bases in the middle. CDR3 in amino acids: CSASLAYAGNTIYF. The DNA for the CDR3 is TGCAGTGCTAGTTTGGCTTACGCTGGAAACACCATATATTTT.

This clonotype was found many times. This CDR3 reads CASSLGVLAGKSSYNEQFF. The DNA for the CDR3 is TGTGCCAGCAGCCTCGGGGTACTAGCGGGCAAAAGCTCCTACAATGAGCAGTTCTTC. The chain combines TRBV7-8 with TRBJ2-1; 9 bases match TRBD2. This CDR3 has 19 residues. V trimming: 5 bases; J trimming: 0 bases; junction bases outside the gene matches: 14. Germline assignment: CDR1 SGHVS and CDR2 FQNEAQ.

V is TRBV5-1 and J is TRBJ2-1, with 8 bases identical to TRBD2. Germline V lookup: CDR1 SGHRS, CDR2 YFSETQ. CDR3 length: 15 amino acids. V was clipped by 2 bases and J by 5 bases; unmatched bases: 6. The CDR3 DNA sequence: TGCGCCAGCAGCTTACTAGCGGTCCGTCACAATGAGCAGTTCTTC. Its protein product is CASSLLAVRHNEQFF.

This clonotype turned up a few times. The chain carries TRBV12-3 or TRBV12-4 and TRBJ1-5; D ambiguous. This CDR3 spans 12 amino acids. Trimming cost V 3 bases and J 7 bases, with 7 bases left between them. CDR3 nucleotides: TGTGCCAGCAGTTTCCCCGGACAGCCCCAGCATTTT. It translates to CASSFPGQPQHF.

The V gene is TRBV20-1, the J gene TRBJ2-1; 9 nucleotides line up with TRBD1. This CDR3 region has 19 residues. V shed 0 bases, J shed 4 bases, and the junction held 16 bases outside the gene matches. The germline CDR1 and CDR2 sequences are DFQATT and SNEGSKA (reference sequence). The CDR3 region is CSARDPRDRDPEGYNEQFF. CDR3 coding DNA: TGCAGTGCTAGAGACCCCCGGGACAGGGATCCCGAGGGGTACAATGAGCAGTTCTTC.

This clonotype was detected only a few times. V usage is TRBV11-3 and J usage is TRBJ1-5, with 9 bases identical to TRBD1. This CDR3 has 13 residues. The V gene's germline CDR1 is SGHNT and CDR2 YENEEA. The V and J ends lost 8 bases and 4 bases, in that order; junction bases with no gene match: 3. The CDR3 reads CASGTGLNQPQHF. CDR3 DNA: TGTGCCAGCGGGACAGGGCTAAATCAGCCCCAGCATTTT.

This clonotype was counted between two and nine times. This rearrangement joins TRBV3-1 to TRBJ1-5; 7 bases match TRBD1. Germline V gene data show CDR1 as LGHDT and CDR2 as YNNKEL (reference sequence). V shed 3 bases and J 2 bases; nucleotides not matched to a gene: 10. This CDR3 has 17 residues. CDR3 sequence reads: CASSQGRQGGGNQPQHF. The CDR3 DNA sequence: TGTGCCAGCAGCCAGGGCAGACAGGGAGGAGGCAATCAGCCCCAGCATTTT.

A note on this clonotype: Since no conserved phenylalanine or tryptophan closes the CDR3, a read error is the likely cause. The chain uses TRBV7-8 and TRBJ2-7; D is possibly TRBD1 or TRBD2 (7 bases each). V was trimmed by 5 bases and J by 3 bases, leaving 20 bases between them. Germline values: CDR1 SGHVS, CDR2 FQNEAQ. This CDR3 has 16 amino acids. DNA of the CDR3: TGTGCCAGCAGCCAGGGGGGGCGCCAACTTAACTACGAGCAGTACTTG. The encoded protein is CASSQGGRQLNYEQYL.

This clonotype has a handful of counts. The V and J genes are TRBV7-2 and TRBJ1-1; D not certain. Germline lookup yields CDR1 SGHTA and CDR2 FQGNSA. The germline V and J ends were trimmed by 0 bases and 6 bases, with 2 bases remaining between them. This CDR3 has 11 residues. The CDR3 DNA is TGTGCCAGCAGCTTAGCAGCTGAAGCTTTCTTT. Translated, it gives CASSLAAEAFF.

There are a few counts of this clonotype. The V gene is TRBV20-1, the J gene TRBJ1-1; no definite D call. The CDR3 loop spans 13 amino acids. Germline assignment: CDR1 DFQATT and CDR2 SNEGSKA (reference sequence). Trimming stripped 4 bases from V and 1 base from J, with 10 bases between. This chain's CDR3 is CSAKETTNTEAFF. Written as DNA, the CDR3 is TGCAGTGCTAAGGAGACAACGAACACTGAAGCTTTCTTT.

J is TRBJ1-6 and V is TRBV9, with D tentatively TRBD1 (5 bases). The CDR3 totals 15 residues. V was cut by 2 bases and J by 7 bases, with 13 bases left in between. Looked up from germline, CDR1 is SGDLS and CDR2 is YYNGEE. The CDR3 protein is CASSVLGDSNSPLHF. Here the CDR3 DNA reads TGTGCCAGCAGCGTGCTAGGGGACTCGAATTCACCCCTCCACTTT.

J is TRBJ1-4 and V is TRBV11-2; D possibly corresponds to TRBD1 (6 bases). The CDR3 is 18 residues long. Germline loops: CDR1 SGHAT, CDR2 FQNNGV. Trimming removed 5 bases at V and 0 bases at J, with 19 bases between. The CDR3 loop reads CASSQTKGTPATNEKLFF. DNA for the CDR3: TGTGCCAGCAGCCAAACCAAAGGGACACCTGCAACTAATGAAAAACTGTTTTTT.

The CDR3 DNA is TGTGCCAGCAGCTCGGACATCTTCTCTGGGGCCAACGTCCTGACTTTC. Translating it yields CASSSDIFSGANVLTF. The V and J genes are TRBV7-3 and TRBJ2-6; possible D gene TRBD1, 5 bases. Germline CDR1 reads SGHTA; CDR2 reads FQGTGA. The CDR3 loop spans 16 amino acids. Trimming stripped 4 bases from V and 0 bases from J, with 10 bases between.

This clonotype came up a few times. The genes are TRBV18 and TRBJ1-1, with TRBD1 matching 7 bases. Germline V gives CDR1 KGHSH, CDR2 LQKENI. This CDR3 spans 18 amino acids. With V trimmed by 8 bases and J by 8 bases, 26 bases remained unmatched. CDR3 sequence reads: CASLPVGGPGQRNMEAFF. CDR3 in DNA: TGTGCCAGCCTACCGGTCGGCGGACCGGGACAGCGAAATATGGAAGCTTTCTTT.